This TCR beta chain was retrieved from a study of cytomegalovirus exposure and HLA in healthy donors. Whole-study findings and limits: Across donors, most TCRs were seen rarely, yet some public ones were widespread. Overall, approximately 180 TCR beta chains were annotated as cytomegalovirus-associated. The CMV antigen specificity of a few CMV-associated chains was confirmed through in vitro analysis.

The CDR3 runs 15 residues. J lost 6 bases, V lost 5 bases, and 4 bases had no gene match. CDR1 is MNHNY, CDR2 SVGAGI, per germline (reference sequence). Separate from the approximately 720-subject first cohort was the roughly 130-subject validation cohort, to which the donors belonged. As concerns this clone: Its target is unknown.

The method was immunoSEQ multiplex PCR; TCRdb's version includes in-frame clones alone and lacks a portion of them. The sample has roughly 120,000 clones, approximately 90% seen once; the top ten hold 4% to 5.5%. This chain links TRBV6-6 with TRBJ2-3; 14 bases align to TRBD2. The sample taken for sequencing was PBMCs. The sequence was collected from a man aged 18 to 29 in good health and CMV-seropositive. CDR3 sequence reads: CASSPGLAGEDTQYF. The CDR3 region has the DNA TGTGCCAGCAGTCCGGGACTAGCGGGGGAGGATACGCAGTATTTT.